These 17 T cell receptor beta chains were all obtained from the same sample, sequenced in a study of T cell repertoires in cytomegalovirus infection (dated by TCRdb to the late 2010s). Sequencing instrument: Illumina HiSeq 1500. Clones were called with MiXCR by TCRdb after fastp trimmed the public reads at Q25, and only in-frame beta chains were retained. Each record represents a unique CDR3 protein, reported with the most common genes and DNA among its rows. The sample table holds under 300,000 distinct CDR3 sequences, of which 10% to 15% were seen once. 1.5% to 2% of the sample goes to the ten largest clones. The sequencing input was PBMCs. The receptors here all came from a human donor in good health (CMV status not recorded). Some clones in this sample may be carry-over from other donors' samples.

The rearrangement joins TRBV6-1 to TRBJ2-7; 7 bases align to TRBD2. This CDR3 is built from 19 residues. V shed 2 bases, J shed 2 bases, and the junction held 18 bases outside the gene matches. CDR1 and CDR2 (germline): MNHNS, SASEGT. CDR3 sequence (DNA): TGTGCCAGCAGTGAACTGCGGACTAGAGGGAGTTACCCCCCCTACGAGCAGTACTTC. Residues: CASSELRTRGSYPPYEQYF.

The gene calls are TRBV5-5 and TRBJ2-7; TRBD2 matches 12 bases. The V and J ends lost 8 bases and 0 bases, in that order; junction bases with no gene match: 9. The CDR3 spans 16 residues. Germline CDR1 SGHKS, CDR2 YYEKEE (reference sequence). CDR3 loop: CASMTSGGQSSYEQYF. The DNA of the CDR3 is TGTGCCAGTATGACTAGCGGGGGTCAGAGCTCCTACGAGCAGTACTTC. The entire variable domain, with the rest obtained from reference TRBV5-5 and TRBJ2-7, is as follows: DAGVTQSPTHLIKTRGQQVTLRCSPISGHKSVSWYQQVLGQGPQFIFQYYEKEERGRGNFPDRFSARQFPNYSSELNVNALLLGDSALYLCASMTSGGQSSYEQYFGPGTRLTVT.

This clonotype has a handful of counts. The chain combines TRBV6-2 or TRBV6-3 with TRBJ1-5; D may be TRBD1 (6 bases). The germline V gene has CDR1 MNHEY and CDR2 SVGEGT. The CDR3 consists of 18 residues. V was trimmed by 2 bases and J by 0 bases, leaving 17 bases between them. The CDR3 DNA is TGTGCCAGCAGTTACGAGAGCGGGGGGCTAAGTAGCAATCAGCCCCAGCATTTT. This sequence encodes CASSYESGGLSSNQPQHF.

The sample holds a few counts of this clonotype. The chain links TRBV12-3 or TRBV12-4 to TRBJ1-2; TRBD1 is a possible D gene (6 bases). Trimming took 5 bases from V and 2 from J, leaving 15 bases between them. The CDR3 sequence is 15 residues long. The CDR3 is CASSGGAIANYGYTF. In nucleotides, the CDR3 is TGTGCCAGCAGTGGGGGGGCTATAGCGAACTATGGCTACACCTTC.

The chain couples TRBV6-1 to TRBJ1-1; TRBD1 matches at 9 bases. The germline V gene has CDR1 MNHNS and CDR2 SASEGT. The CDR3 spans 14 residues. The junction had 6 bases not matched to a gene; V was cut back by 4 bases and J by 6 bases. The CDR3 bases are TGTGCCAGCAGTGGCGGGGACAGGGAGGCTGAAGCTTTCTTT. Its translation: CASSGGDREAEAFF.

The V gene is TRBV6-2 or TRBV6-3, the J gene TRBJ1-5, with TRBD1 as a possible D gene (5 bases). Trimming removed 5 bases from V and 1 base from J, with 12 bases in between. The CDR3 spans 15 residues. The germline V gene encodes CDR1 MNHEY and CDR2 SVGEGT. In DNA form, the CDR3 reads TGTGCCAGCAGTAATCGGGACTTCAGCAATCAGCCCCAGCATTTT. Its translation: CASSNRDFSNQPQHF.

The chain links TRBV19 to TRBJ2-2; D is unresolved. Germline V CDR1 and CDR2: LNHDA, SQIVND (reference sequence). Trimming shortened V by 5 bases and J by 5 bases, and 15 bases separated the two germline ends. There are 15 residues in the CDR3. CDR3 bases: TGTGCCAGTAGTCCGGGCCTTCCCATGACCGGGGAGCTGTTTTTT. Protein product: CASSPGLPMTGELFF.

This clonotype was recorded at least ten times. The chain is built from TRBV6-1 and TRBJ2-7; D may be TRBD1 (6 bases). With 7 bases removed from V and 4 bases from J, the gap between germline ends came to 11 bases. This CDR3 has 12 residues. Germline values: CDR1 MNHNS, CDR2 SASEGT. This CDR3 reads CASISRGYEQYF. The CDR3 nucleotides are TGTGCCAGCATTTCCAGGGGATACGAGCAGTACTTC.

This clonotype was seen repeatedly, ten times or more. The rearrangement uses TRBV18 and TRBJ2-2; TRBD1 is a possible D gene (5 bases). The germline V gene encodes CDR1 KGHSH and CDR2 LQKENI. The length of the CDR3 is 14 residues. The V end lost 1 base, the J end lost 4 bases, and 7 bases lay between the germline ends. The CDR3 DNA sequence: TGTGCCAGCTCACCACAGGGGCTCACCGGGGAGCTGTTTTTT. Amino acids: CASSPQGLTGELFF.

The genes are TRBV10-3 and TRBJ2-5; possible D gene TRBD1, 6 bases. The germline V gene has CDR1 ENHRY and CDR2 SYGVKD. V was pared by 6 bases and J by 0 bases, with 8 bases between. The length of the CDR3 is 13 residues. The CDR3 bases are TGTGCCATCAGGGGGGACAACCAAGAGACCCAGTACTTC. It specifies CAIRGDNQETQYF.

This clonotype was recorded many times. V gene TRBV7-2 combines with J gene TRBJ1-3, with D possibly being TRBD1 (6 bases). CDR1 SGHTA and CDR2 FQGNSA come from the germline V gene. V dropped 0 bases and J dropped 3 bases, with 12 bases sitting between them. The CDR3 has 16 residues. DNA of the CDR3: TGTGCCAGCAGCTTAGCGCGGGCAGGGGTTGGAAACACCATATATTTT. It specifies CASSLARAGVGNTIYF.

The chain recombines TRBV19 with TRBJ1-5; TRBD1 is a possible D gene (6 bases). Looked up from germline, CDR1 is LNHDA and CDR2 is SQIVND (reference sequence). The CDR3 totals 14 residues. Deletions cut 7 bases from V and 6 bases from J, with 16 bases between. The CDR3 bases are TGTGCCAGTACTTCAACAGGGTTGGGTCAGCCCCAGCATTTT. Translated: CASTSTGLGQPQHF.

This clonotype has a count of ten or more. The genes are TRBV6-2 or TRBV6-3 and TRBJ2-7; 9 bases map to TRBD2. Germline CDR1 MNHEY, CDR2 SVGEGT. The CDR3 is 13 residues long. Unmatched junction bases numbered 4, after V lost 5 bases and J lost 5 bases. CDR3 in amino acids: CASSKSGRNEQYF. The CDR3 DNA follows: TGTGCCAGCAGTAAGAGCGGGAGGAACGAGCAGTACTTC.

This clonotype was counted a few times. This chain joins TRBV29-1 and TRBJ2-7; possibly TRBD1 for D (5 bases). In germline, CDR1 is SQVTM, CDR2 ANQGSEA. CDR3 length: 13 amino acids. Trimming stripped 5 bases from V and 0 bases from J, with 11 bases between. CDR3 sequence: CSVRQSSSYEQYF. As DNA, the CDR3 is TGCAGCGTTAGACAGAGTTCCTCCTACGAGCAGTACTTC.

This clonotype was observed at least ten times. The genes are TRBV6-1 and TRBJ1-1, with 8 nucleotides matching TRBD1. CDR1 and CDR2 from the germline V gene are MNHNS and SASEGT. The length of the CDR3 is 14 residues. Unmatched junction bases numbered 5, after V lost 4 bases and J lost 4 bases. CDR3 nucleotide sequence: TGTGCCAGCAGTGCGACAGGGGACGGCACTGAAGCTTTCTTT. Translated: CASSATGDGTEAFF.

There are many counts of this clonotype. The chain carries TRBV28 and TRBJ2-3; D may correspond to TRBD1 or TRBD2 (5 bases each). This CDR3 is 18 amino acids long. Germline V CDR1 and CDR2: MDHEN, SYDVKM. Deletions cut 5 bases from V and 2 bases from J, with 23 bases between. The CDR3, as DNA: TGTGCCAGCAGTCCGCCCTCCAAAGGGACCGGGTACACAGATACGCAGTATTTT. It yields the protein CASSPPSKGTGYTDTQYF.

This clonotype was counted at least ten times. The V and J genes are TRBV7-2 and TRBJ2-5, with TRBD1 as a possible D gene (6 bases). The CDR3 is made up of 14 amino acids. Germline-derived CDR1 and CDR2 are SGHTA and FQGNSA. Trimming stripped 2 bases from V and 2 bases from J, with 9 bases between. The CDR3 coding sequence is TGTGCCAGCAGCTTAAACAGGGAGCAAGAGACCCAGTACTTC. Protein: CASSLNREQETQYF.